This T cell receptor (beta chain) was retrieved from a study of cytomegalovirus exposure and HLA in healthy donors. Findings and caveats of the study: In a later analysis, 16,951 TCR beta sequences were associated with HLA alleles at 0.05 false discovery rate. As was reported, the classifier diagnosed cytomegalovirus status with high specificity and sensitivity. Overall, about 160 TCR beta chains were annotated as cytomegalovirus-associated.

PCR involved 60 Vbeta and 13 Jbeta primers. Data came from immunoSEQ multiplex PCR; TCRdb stores just in-frame clones and leaves some out. The table includes 150,000 to 200,000 clones, more than 60% detected once. The V end lost 2 bases, the J end lost 6 bases, and 9 bases lay between the germline ends. Per the germline V gene, CDR1 is SGHTS and CDR2 is YDEGEE. There are 13 residues in the CDR3. Comment on this clone: Its specificity is not known.

This chain uses TRBV5-8 with TRBJ2-1; D not resolved. The specimen sequenced was PBMCs. The sequence derives from a man aged 25 to 45 in good health and CMV-seropositive. The CDR3 loop is CASSFSAGNEQFF. Here the CDR3 DNA reads TGTGCCAGCAGCTTCAGCGCTGGCAATGAGCAGTTCTTC.